This T cell receptor (beta chain) was profiled in a study of PD-1 blockade in classical Hodgkin lymphoma (dated by TCRdb to the early 2020s). About the full investigation: Nivolumab dosing was 3 mg/kg intravenously every 2 weeks, continuing until either disease progression or unacceptable toxicity. A peripheral blood immune signature of response to PD-1 blockade in classical Hodgkin lymphoma was defined using TCR beta sequencing and CyTOF.

The Qiagen DNeasy kit was used to extract genomic DNA both from unsorted PBMCs and from the negatively selected CD4+ and CD8+ fractions. Amplification of TCR beta CDR3 regions was done by immunoSEQ multiplex PCR with primers that anneal to V and J segments. Amplification bias was minimized using a synthetic immune receptor repertoire, and residual bias was removed computationally after sequencing. As for how the authors treated the data: Repertoire diversity was quantified as the Shannon entropy index using custom Python scripts. Unsorted, CD4+ and CD8+ repertoires were analyzed separately, except for combined analyses in which CD4+ and CD8+ sequences were merged in silico. Clonal expansion was defined as a frequency increase of at least 2-fold after treatment compared with C1D1, and clones undetected at baseline were assigned a pseudocount of 0.5. Clones with 0 or 1 copy at C1D1 were defined as singleton clones, while clones with 2 or more copies were defined as non-singleton clones. Clones expanded in unsorted samples were labelled as CD4+, CD8+ or unknown by matching protein sequences in sorted samples from the same patient. Wilcoxon tests were applied to paired samples to test diversity changes from C1D1 to C4D1. The source is immuneACCESS, and TCRdb retained only in-frame sequences with V and J called. Part of the clones is not carried over; for the studies checked, unresolved V genes explain less than half of this, and the remainder is unexplained. D and trimming were read from the DNA, whereas the V and J calls and clone size are those reported in that table. Present in this sample are about 43,000 clones, 65% to 85% of which were seen just once. The ten top clones hold approximately 3% of the sample.

The germline V gene (reference sequence) supplies CDR1 SGHNT and CDR2 YYREEE. Trimming costs V 2 bases and J 5 bases, and their ends lie 12 bases apart. From the cysteine up to the phenylalanine, the CDR3 has a length of 14 residues. The DNA shown is the 42-base CDR3, in frame from base 1. To note about this clone: The antigen it binds to is not known. Base qualities were left out, and no much larger clone turns up one base away.

Per the publication, the time point label means: cycle 2 day 1 (C2D1) of nivolumab. Relapse after autologous stem cell transplantation had occurred in all trial patients, and cohorts A, B and C were distinguished by prior brentuximab vedotin exposure. A total of approximately 51 patients with relapsed/refractory classical Hodgkin lymphoma made up the trial cohort, and each patient's best overall response was complete response, partial response or progressive disease. Trial patients were treated with single-agent nivolumab in the multi-cohort phase II CheckMate 205 trial. An independent review committee assessed best overall response by applying the 2007 International Working Group response criteria. PBMCs from the trial were collected at three points: immediately before nivolumab initiation (C1D1), and during therapy at cycle 2 day 1 and cycle 4 day 1. After peripheral blood was drawn into 8 mL Vacutainer Cell Preparation Tubes, PBMCs were isolated by centrifugation and then cryopreserved.

Overall study results and their limits: The study was limited to a single clinical trial cohort, and causes of repertoire differences, possibly disease activity or prior therapy, remained undefined. CD4+ but not CD8+ TCR diversity rose significantly by C4D1 (p=0.0027 vs p=0.16), most apparent in complete responders (p=0.02). Patients starting nivolumab less than 1 year after ASCT had lower diversity and were excluded from later analyses to avoid confounding by immune reconstitution. Baseline TCR diversity was reported to be lower in newly diagnosed patients than in healthy donors, and even lower in relapsed/refractory patients. Trial patients with a complete response had baseline diversity similar to that of newly diagnosed patients, while partial responders and progressors had significantly lower diversity.

This material consisted of peripheral blood mononuclear cells (PBMCs), taken before the second cycle of nivolumab. The TCR originated in a human donor with classical Hodgkin lymphoma. The chain couples TRBV5-4 to TRBJ2-3, with a tentative D gene TRBD2 over 6 matching bases. For the CDR3, the sequence is CASSFGSGGDTQYF. The nucleotide sequence reads as follows: TGTGCCAGCAGCTTTGGTAGCGGAGGAGATACGCAGTATTTT.